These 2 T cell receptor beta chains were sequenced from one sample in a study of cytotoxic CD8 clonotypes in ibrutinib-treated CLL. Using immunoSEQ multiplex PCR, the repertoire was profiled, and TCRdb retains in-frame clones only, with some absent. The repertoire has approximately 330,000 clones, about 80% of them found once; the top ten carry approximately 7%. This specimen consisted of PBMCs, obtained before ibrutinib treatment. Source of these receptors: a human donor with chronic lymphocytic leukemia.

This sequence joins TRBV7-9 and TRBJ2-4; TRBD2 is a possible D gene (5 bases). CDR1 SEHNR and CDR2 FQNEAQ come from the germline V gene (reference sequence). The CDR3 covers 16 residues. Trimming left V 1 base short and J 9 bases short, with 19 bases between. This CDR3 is CASSLGGVAGLGIQYF. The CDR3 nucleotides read TGTGCCAGCAGCTTAGGTGGGGTTGCGGGTTTGGGCATTCAGTACTTC.

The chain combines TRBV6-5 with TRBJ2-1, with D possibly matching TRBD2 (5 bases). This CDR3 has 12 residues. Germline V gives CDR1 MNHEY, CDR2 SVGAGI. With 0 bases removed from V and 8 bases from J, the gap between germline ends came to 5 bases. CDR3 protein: CASSYSADEQFF. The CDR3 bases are TGTGCCAGCAGTTACTCAGCGGATGAGCAGTTCTTC.